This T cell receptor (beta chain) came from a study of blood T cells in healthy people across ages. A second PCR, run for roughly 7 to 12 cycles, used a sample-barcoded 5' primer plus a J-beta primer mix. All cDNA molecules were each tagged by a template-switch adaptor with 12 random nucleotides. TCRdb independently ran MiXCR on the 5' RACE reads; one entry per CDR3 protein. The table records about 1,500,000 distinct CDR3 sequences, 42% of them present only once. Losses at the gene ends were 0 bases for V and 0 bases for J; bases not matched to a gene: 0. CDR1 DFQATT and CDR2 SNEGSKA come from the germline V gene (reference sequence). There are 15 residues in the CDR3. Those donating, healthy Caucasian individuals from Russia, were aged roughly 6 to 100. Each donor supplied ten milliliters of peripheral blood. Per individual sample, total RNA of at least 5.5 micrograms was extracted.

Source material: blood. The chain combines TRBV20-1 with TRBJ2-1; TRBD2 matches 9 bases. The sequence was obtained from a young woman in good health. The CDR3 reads CSARDSGGSYNEQFF. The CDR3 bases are TGCAGTGCTAGAGATAGCGGGGGCTCCTACAATGAGCAGTTCTTC.